The 21 T cell receptor beta chains in this list originate from one sample, sequenced in a study of Ad26.COV2.S vaccination and SARS-CoV-2 variants. The table came from immunoSEQ multiplex PCR; TCRdb's copy has only in-frame clones and leaves some out. In the table there are about 430,000 clones, 80% to 95% of which are singletons. Treatment: 19 received Ad26.COV2.S at low or high dose, single or two shots; 5 received placebo; per-sample allocation not given. The samples were gathered on day 63 after the first injection of vaccine or placebo. Specimen: peripheral blood, collected in a trial of Ad26.COV2.S vaccine versus placebo. All receptors come from a person between 18 and 65 years old who received the Ad26.COV2.S COVID-19 vaccine or a placebo.

In this sample, this clone turned up once. The rearrangement links TRBV29-1 to TRBJ2-5; 8 positions agree with TRBD2. This CDR3 is built from 14 residues. The ends lost 6 bases at V and 5 bases at J; junction bases unmatched: 11. Germline loops: CDR1 SQVTM, CDR2 ANQGSEA. CDR3 in DNA: TGCAGCGTCAAAAGTGGTAGCGGGACTGAGACCCAGTACTTC. This gives the protein CSVKSGSGTETQYF.

This clone was counted a single time. The CDR3 spells CASSFGGTGINEQFF. The CDR3 DNA sequence: TGTGCCAGCAGTTTTGGCGGGACAGGGATCAATGAGCAGTTCTTC. The gene calls are TRBV6-5 and TRBJ2-1, with 9 bases lining up with TRBD1. Germline V gene data show CDR1 as MNHEY and CDR2 as SVGAGI. Unmatched junction bases numbered 7, after V lost 4 bases and J lost 6 bases. The CDR3 has 15 amino acids.

V usage is TRBV28 and J usage is TRBJ2-1; 9 bases match TRBD2. The junction had 10 bases not matched to a gene; V was cut back by 6 bases and J by 7 bases. Per the germline V gene, CDR1 is MDHEN and CDR2 is SYDVKM. The CDR3 has 15 residues. The CDR3 sequence is CASSSPAGGGNEQFF. The CDR3 nucleotides read TGTGCCAGCAGCTCCCCAGCGGGAGGAGGGAATGAGCAGTTCTTC.

As DNA, the CDR3 is TGTGCCAGCAGCGCCACAGGGGGCTCCTATAATTCACCCCTCCACTTT. It encodes CASSATGGSYNSPLHF. The chain combines TRBV9 with TRBJ1-6; 8 bases are shared with TRBD1. The CDR3 consists of 16 residues. Germline V CDR1 and CDR2: SGDLS, YYNGEE. After removal of 3 bases from V and 0 bases from J, the junction contained 2 bases not matched to a gene.

V and J are TRBV7-3 and TRBJ2-3; D assignment may be TRBD1 or TRBD2 (5 bases each). V lost 5 bases to trimming and J lost 4 bases, with 19 bases between them. Germline V lookup: CDR1 SGHTA, CDR2 FQGTGA. The CDR3 contains 16 residues. The chain's CDR3 is CASSLMGPGVADTQYF. DNA of the CDR3: TGTGCCAGCAGCCTAATGGGACCTGGCGTGGCAGATACGCAGTATTTT.

The chain has TRBV19 and TRBJ2-3; D unresolved. The CDR3 sequence is 15 residues long. V was pared by 2 bases and J by 1 base, with 10 bases between. Per the germline V gene, CDR1 is LNHDA and CDR2 is SQIVND (reference sequence). This CDR3 is CASSISVAGTDTQYF. CDR3 nucleotide sequence: TGTGCCAGTAGTATATCGGTCGCGGGCACAGATACGCAGTATTTT.

The chain joins TRBV27 to TRBJ2-7; weak D call: TRBD1 (6 bases). The V and J ends lost 6 bases and 4 bases respectively, with 19 bases between them. The CDR3 is 15 residues long. Germline V CDR1 and CDR2: MNHEY, SMNVEV (reference sequence). In DNA form, the CDR3 reads TGTGCCAGCAGCCCTTCGCTAGGGGGATTATACGAGCAGTACTTC. Its protein is CASSPSLGGLYEQYF.

The chain recombines TRBV6-5 with TRBJ2-7; TRBD2 matches at 7 bases. This CDR3 is 13 amino acids long. V was pared by 9 bases and J by 8 bases, with 13 bases of the junction left unmatched. CDR1 is MNHEY and CDR2 is SVGAGI in the germline V gene. The CDR3 protein is CASKKREFGKQYF. CDR3 in DNA: TGTGCCAGTAAAAAGCGGGAATTCGGCAAGCAGTACTTC.

The V and J genes are TRBV7-9 and TRBJ1-6, with TRBD1 identical over 8 bases. The CDR3 loop spans 14 amino acids. CDR1 and CDR2 (germline): SEHNR, FQNEAQ (reference sequence). V lost 4 bases and J lost 5; bases outside the gene matches: 1. Written as DNA, the CDR3 is TGTGCCAGCAGCTCGACAGGGGATAATTCACCCCTCCACTTT. It yields the protein CASSSTGDNSPLHF.

A single count supports this clone. The V and J genes are TRBV19 and TRBJ1-1; no reliable D call. CDR1 LNHDA and CDR2 SQIVND come from the germline V gene (reference sequence). This CDR3 comprises 15 residues. The V and J ends lost 4 bases and 1 base respectively, with 13 bases between them. CDR3 coding DNA: TGTGCCAGTAGTACCGGGTCCACGAGGAACACTGAAGCTTTCTTT. Amino acid sequence: CASSTGSTRNTEAFF.

The V gene is TRBV4-1, the J gene TRBJ1-4; 8 bases agree with TRBD1. V was clipped by 5 bases and J by 8 bases; unmatched bases: 7. Looked up from germline, CDR1 is MGHRA and CDR2 is YSYEKL. The CDR3 length is 14 residues. CDR3 nucleotides: TGCGCCAGCAGCTCGAACAGGGGGGGGGAAAAACTGTTTTTT. Translation: CASSSNRGGEKLFF.

This chain links TRBV14 with TRBJ1-1, with unresolved D. The V gene's germline CDR1 is SGHDN and CDR2 FVKESK. V lost 2 bases, J lost 1 base, and 5 bases lay in between. This CDR3 spans 13 amino acids. This CDR3 is CASSQQPNTEAFF. The CDR3 nucleotides read TGTGCCAGCAGCCAACAGCCGAACACTGAAGCTTTCTTT.

The J gene is TRBJ2-2, the V gene TRBV6-5; D assignment may be TRBD1 or TRBD2 (5 bases each). Trimming stripped 4 bases from V and 4 bases from J, with 13 bases between. From germline, CDR1 is MNHEY and CDR2 SVGAGI. This CDR3 spans 15 amino acids. In DNA form, the CDR3 reads TGTGCCAGCAGTTCGCATACGGGGCCCACCGGGGAGCTGTTTTTT. It translates to CASSSHTGPTGELFF.

V usage is TRBV27 and J usage is TRBJ1-4; the D is unclear. The germline V gene has CDR1 MNHEY and CDR2 SMNVEV (reference sequence). The CDR3 covers 15 residues. V dropped 6 bases and J dropped 8 bases, with 19 bases sitting between them. CDR3 bases: TGTGCCAGCAGCCTGGCACCACCTAGTTACGAAAAACTGTTTTTT. This encodes CASSLAPPSYEKLFF. The full variable domain, its missing parts supplied by reference TRBV27 and TRBJ1-4, is EAQVTQNPRYLITVTGKKLTVTCSQNMNHEYMSWYRQDPGLGLRQIYYSMNVEVTDKGDVPEGYKVSRKEKRNFPLILESPSPNQTSLYFCASSLAPPSYEKLFFGSGTQLSVL.

The chain uses TRBV9 and TRBJ2-6; perhaps TRBD2 as D (5 bases). The CDR3 has 16 residues. The germline CDR1 and CDR2 sequences are SGDLS and YYNGEE. Trimming removed 1 base from V and 4 bases from J, with 12 bases in between. DNA for the CDR3: TGTGCCAGCAGCGTATCGGGAACGGTCGGGGCCAACGTCCTGACTTTC. Amino acid sequence: CASSVSGTVGANVLTF. Full variable domain (remainder filled in from reference TRBV9 and TRBJ2-6): DSGVTQTPKHLITATGQRVTLRCSPRSGDLSVYWYQQSLDQGLQFLIQYYNGEERAKGNILERFSAQQFPDLHSELNLSSLELGDSALYFCASSVSGTVGANVLTFGAGSRLTVL.

The DNA for the CDR3 is TGTGCCAGCAGCCAAGATTTGTCCGGGTTTAGCTCCTACGAGCAGTACTTC. Translating gives CASSQDLSGFSSYEQYF. The V gene is TRBV3-1 (or the pseudogene TRBV3-2), the J gene TRBJ2-7; D gene unclear. The V end was cut by 0 bases, the J end by 0 bases, with 15 bases between. The CDR3 is 17 residues long. Germline CDR1 is LGHDT and CDR2 is YNNKEL (reference sequence).

The V call is TRBV27, the J call TRBJ2-3, with no clear D. The CDR3 is 12 residues long. The ends were cut back, 5 bases at V and 2 bases at J, with 5 bases in the middle. Germline-derived CDR1 and CDR2 are MNHEY and SMNVEV (reference sequence). The CDR3 region has the DNA TGTGCCAGCAGTGATAACACAGATACGCAGTATTTT. Translating gives CASSDNTDTQYF.

The V call is TRBV10-3, the J call TRBJ2-2; D not certain. The CDR3 contains 12 residues. CDR1 and CDR2 from the germline V gene are ENHRY and SYGVKD. Trimming took 10 bases from V and 6 from J, leaving 12 bases between them. The CDR3 DNA reads as TGTGCCAGCCGATCTGGGGCCGGGGAGCTGTTTTTT. As protein: CASRSGAGELFF.

The J gene is TRBJ2-5, the V gene TRBV18; D gene uncertain. V lost 0 bases to trimming and J lost 3 bases, with 8 bases between them. Germline-derived CDR1 and CDR2 are KGHSH and LQKENI. The CDR3 has 14 amino acids. CDR3 residues: CASSPPAGEETQYF. As DNA, the CDR3 is TGTGCCAGCTCACCACCGGCAGGAGAAGAGACCCAGTACTTC.

This rearrangement joins TRBV7-3 to TRBJ2-2, with a possible D match to TRBD1 (6 bases). Germline values: CDR1 SGHTA, CDR2 FQGTGA. CDR3 size: 15 residues. With 2 bases removed from V and 5 bases from J, the gap between germline ends came to 12 bases. The CDR3 spells CASSLLPGQTGELFF. CDR3 sequence (DNA): TGTGCCAGCAGCTTACTCCCTGGACAGACCGGGGAGCTGTTTTTT.

The chain recombines TRBV6-1 with TRBJ2-7; D ambiguous. Trimming cost V 0 bases and J 3 bases, with 12 bases left between them. Germline V gene data show CDR1 as MNHNS and CDR2 as SASEGT. The CDR3 covers 15 residues. CDR3 nucleotide sequence: TGTGCCAGCAGTGAAGCGCACGACCAAGGCTACGAGCAGTACTTC. Protein sequence: CASSEAHDQGYEQYF.